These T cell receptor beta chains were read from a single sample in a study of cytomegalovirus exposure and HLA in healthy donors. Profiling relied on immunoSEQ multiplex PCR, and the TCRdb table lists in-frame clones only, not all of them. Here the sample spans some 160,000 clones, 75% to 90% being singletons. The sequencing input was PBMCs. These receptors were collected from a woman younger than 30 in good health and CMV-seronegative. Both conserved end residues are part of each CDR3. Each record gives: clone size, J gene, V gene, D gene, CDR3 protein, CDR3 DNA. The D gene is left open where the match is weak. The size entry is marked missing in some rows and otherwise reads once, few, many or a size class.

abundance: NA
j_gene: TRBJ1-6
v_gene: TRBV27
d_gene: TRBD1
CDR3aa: CASRLRGQRYNSPLHF
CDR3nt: TGTGCCAGCAGGCTGAGGGGACAGAGATATAATTCACCCCTCCACTTT

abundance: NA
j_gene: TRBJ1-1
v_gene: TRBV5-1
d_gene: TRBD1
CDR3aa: CASSSQLIRGLDTEAFF
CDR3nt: TGCGCCAGCAGCTCCCAACTCATCAGGGGGCTGGACACTGAAGCTTTCTTT

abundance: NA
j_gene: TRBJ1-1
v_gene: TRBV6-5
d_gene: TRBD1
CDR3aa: CASSSVGTGGVTEAFF
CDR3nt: TGTGCCAGCAGTTCAGTCGGGACAGGGGGGGTCACTGAAGCTTTCTTT

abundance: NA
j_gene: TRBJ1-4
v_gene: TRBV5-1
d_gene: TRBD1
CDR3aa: CASSLTGATNEKLFF
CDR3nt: TGCGCCAGCAGCCTTACAGGGGCAACTAATGAAAAACTGTTTTTT

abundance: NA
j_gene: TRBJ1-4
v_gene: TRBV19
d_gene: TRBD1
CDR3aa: CASSIVRDREGEKLFF
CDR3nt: TGTGCCAGTAGTATAGTGCGGGACAGGGAAGGGGAAAAACTGTTTTTT

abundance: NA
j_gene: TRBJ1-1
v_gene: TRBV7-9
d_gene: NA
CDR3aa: CASSVAGVNTEAFF
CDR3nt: TGTGCCAGCAGCGTAGCAGGGGTGAACACTGAAGCTTTCTTT

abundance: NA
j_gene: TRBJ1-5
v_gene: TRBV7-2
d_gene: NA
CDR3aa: CASSINNQPQHF
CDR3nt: TGTGCCAGCAGCATTAACAATCAGCCCCAGCATTTT

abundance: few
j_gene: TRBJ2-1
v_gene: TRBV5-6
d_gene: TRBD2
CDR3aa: CASSPRGAGHYNEQFF
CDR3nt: TGTGCCAGCAGCCCCCGTGGAGCGGGGCATTACAATGAGCAGTTCTTC

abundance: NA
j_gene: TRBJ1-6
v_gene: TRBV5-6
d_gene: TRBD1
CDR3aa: CASSRTGDLGSPLHF
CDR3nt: TGTGCCAGCAGCCGTACAGGGGATTTGGGCTCACCCCTCCACTTT

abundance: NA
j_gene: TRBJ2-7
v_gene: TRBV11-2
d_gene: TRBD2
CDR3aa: CASSFNPSGGAYEQYF
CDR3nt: TGTGCCAGCAGCTTTAATCCTAGCGGGGGGGCATACGAGCAGTACTTC

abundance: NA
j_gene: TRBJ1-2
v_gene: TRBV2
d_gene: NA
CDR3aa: CASRAGRNYGYTF
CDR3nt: TGTGCCAGCAGGGCGGGGCGTAACTATGGCTACACCTTC

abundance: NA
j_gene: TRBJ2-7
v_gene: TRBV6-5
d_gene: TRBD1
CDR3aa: CASSYLRTGGLNEQYF
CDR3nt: TGTGCCAGCAGTTACTTAAGGACAGGGGGCTTAAACGAGCAGTACTTC

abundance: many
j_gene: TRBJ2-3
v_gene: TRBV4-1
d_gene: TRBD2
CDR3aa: CASSPAGGPTDTQYF
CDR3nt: TGCGCCAGCAGCCCGGCGGGGGGCCCTACAGATACGCAGTATTTT

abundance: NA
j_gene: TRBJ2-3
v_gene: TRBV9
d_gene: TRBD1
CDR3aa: CASSVGTGSSTDTQYF
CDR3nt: TGTGCCAGCAGCGTAGGGACAGGCTCTAGCACAGATACGCAGTATTTT

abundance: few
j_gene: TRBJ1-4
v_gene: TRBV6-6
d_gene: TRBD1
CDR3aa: CASNFGQEGEKLFF
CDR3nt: TGTGCCAGCAATTTCGGACAGGAGGGGGAAAAACTGTTTTTT

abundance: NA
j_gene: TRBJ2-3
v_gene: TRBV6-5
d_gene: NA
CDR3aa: CASSYGTRGYTDTQYF
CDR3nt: TGTGCCAGCAGTTACGGGACTCGGGGATACACAGATACGCAGTATTTT

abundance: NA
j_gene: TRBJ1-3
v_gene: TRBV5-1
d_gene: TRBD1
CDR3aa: CASSSRQGLSSGNTIYF
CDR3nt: TGCGCCAGCAGTTCAAGACAGGGGTTAAGCTCTGGAAACACCATATATTTT

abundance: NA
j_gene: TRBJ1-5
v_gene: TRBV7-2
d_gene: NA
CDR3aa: CASSLWSGDQPQHF
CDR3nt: TGTGCCAGCAGCTTGTGGTCAGGGGATCAGCCCCAGCATTTT

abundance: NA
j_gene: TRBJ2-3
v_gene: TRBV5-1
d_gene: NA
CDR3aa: CASSPGSSQDTQYF
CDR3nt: TGCGCCAGCAGCCCAGGGTCGAGTCAAGATACGCAGTATTTT

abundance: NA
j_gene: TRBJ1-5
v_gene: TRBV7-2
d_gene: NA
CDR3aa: CASSLVGTRSNQPQHF
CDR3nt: TGTGCCAGCAGCTTAGTCGGGACACGTAGCAATCAGCCCCAGCATTTT

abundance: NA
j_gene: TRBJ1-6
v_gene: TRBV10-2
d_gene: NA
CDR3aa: CASSESTALGPNSPLHF
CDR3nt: TGCGCCAGCAGTGAGTCAACAGCCCTGGGCCCAAATTCACCCCTCCACTTT

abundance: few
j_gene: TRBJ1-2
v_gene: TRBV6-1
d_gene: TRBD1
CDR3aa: CASSEKDRLYGYTF
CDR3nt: TGTGCCAGCAGTGAAAAGGACAGGCTCTATGGCTACACCTTC

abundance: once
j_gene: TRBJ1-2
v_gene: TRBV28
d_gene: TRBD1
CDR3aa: CASSTPVGTDYGYTF
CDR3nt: TGTGCCAGCAGTACTCCTGTGGGGACAGATTATGGCTACACCTTC

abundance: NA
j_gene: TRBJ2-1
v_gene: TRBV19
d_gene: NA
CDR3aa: CASRRVSYNEQFF
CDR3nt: TGTGCCAGTAGACGGGTCTCCTACAATGAGCAGTTCTTC

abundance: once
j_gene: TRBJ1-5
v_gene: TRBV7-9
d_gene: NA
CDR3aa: CASSLAASPQHF
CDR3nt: TGTGCCAGCAGCTTAGCGGCCTCGCCCCAGCATTTT

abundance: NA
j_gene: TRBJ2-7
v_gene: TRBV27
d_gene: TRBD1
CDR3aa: CASRQGSYEQYF
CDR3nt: TGTGCCAGTAGACAGGGTTCCTACGAGCAGTACTTC

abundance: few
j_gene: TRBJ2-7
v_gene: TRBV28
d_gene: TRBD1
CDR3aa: CASSATLGQGAYEQYF
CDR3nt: TGTGCCAGCAGTGCCACGTTGGGACAGGGGGCTTACGAGCAGTACTTC

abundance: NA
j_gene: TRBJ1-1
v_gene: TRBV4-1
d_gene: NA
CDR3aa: CASSQDPGDGENTEAFF
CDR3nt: TGCGCCAGCAGCCAAGATCCGGGGGACGGAGAGAACACTGAAGCTTTCTTT

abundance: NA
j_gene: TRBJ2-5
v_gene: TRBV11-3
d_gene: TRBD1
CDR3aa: CASSLLPGTGGLKTQYF
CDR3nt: TGTGCCAGCAGCTTGCTGCCTGGGACAGGGGGCTTGAAGACCCAGTACTTC

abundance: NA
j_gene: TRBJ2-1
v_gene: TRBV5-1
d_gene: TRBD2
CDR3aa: CASSFSGTSGGIEQFF
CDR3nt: TGCGCCAGCAGCTTCTCTGGGACTAGCGGGGGTATTGAGCAGTTCTTC

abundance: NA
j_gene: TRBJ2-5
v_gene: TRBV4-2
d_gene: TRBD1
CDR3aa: CASSQLKTGTGGSRETQYF
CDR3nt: TGTGCCAGCAGCCAACTTAAAACCGGGACAGGGGGCTCGCGGGAGACCCAGTACTTC

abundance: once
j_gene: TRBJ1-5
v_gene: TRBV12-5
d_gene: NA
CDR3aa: CASGPGGGQQPQHF
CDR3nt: TGTGCTAGTGGCCCGGGGGGGGGCCAGCAGCCCCAGCATTTT

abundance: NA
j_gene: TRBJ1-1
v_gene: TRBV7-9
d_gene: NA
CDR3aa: CSSSSRGNTEAFF
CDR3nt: TGTTCCAGCAGCTCCAGGGGCAACACTGAAGCTTTCTTT

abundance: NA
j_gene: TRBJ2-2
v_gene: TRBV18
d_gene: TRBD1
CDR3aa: CASSPDGTGGTGELFF
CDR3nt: TGTGCCAGCTCACCCGACGGGACAGGGGGCACCGGGGAGCTGTTTTTT

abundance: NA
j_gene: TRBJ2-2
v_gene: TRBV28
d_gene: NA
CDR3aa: CASRRGTGELFF
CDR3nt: TGTGCCAGCAGGAGGGGGACCGGGGAGCTGTTTTTT

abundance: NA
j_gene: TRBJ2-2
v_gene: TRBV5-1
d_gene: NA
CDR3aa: CASSLSPQGYLGVTNTGELFF
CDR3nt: TGCGCCAGCAGCTTGAGCCCCCAGGGTTACTTGGGCGTTACGAACACCGGGGAGCTGTTTTTT